Listed below are T cell receptor beta chains from one sample, sequenced in a study of OX40 agonist ivuxolimab in advanced cancers. Assay: immunoSEQ multiplex PCR; the TCRdb copy retains only in-frame clones and omits some. Among approximately 63,000 clones listed, about nine tenths were seen once. The sample was CD4+ or CD8+ T cells sorted from blood, taken in a trial of the OX40 agonist ivuxolimab. These receptors all come from an adult with an advanced solid tumor such as melanoma, head and neck, liver or kidney cancer. The CDR3 runs from the conserved cysteine through the conserved F or W. The D gene is left open where the match is weak.

len,v_gene,d_gene,CDR3aa
13,TRBV25-1,TRBD1,CASQGAFGNEQFF
16,TRBV28,TRBD2,CASSGYSGSSYNEQFF
15,TRBV10-3,TRBD1,CAISEPGTGDYEQYF
15,TRBV2,TRBD2,CASRERTSGSYEQYF
17,TRBV7-6,TRBD2,CASSPLPSLAGVGEQYF
14,TRBV18,.,CASSPDRAKNIQYF
13,TRBV6-1,TRBD2,CATLGLAGDEQYF
16,TRBV2,.,CASSPLTMSSYNEQFF
13,TRBV2,.,CASSEIWGNTQYF
15,TRBV6-1,.,CASSVRAPSFDTQYF
14,TRBV2,.,CASSRAGWTDTQYF
16,TRBV2,TRBD1,CASSGLGTGGNQPQHF
15,TRBV30,.,CAWSGGGQTTGELFF
15,TRBV7-3,.,CASSVGVTSTDTQYF
13,TRBV2,.,CASSWTRNTEAFF
12,TRBV29-1,.,CSASQGDYGYTF
13,TRBV11-2,.,CASSLVGNQPQHF
14,TRBV19,TRBD2,CASSIRLAAYEQYF
13,TRBV28,TRBD1,CASRTGWNQPQHF
17,TRBV5-4,TRBD1,CASSLLGQGALYNEQFF
14,TRBV9,.,CASSPMLAPDTQYF
15,TRBV27,.,CASSLFYGVGEKLFF
13,TRBV11-3,.,CASSSRRGSEQFF
16,TRBV19,TRBD1,CASSISAAGTGDEQFF
11,TRBV20-1,TRBD1,CSARPGGEQFF
14,TRBV19,TRBD1,CASRRDRDTGELFF
15,TRBV5-1,TRBD2,CASRRLAGAGDTQYF
14,TRBV11-3,TRBD2,CASSFDGGYNEQFF
16,TRBV5-5,TRBD2,CASSLSAGGSTDTQYF
14,TRBV5-1,TRBD1,CASSLRDRVSEQFF
12,TRBV2,.,CASSDSGVEAFF
15,TRBV5-1,TRBD2,CASTSTTSGSVEQYF